The next 9 T cell receptor beta chains were all read from a single sample in a study of T-cell memory formation after mild COVID-19. TCRdb re-called the 5' RACE reads through MiXCR, storing one row per CDR3 protein. Here the sample spans around 340,000 distinct CDR3 sequences, about an eighth being singletons. The specimen sequenced was PBMCs or a T cell subset sorted from them (not recorded which). All receptors come from a man younger than 35 who had mild COVID-19 (a few samples of this study predate the infection). Cell type and time point are not known.

There are many counts of this clonotype. The rearrangement links TRBV6-5 to TRBJ2-3; TRBD2 aligns across 10 bases. Per the germline V gene, CDR1 is MNHEY and CDR2 is SVGAGI. The length of the CDR3 is 16 residues. The V segment lost 0 bases and the J segment 6 bases; nucleotides outside the gene matches: 6. The chain's CDR3 is CASSYSGSGGADTQYF. The DNA for the CDR3 is TGTGCCAGCAGTTACTCTGGAAGCGGGGGGGCGGATACGCAGTATTTT.

This clonotype was detected a few times. The chain recombines TRBV14 with TRBJ2-1; the D gene could be TRBD1 or TRBD2 (6 bases each). Per the germline V gene, CDR1 is SGHDN and CDR2 is FVKESK. The CDR3 is 15 residues long. Trimming removed 0 bases at V and 12 bases at J, with 18 bases between. The CDR3 protein is CASSQDLRGGLGQFF. The CDR3 DNA follows: TGTGCCAGCAGCCAAGATCTCCGAGGGGGGTTAGGGCAGTTCTTC.

This clonotype was observed a handful of times. Mismatch with germline at one junction end may stem from a read error. The chain employs TRBV15 and TRBJ2-1; D might be TRBD2 (5 bases). The germline CDR1 and CDR2 sequences are LNHNV and YYDKDF (reference sequence). CDR3 size: 14 residues. CDR3 sequence (DNA): TGTGCCACCAGCGGAGAGGCTAGAGGGCGTGAGCAGTTCTTC. It is translated as CATSGEARGREQFF.

This clonotype was seen a handful of times. J is TRBJ1-2 and V is TRBV5-6; 7 nucleotides align to TRBD1. The germline V gene has CDR1 SGHDT and CDR2 YYEEEE. The CDR3 is made up of 14 amino acids. The V segment lost 4 bases and the J segment 4 bases; nucleotides outside the gene matches: 7. The CDR3 DNA sequence: TGTGCCAGCAGCCCAAGGGGGCCGCTCTATGGCTACACCTTC. Its protein is CASSPRGPLYGYTF.

Written as DNA, the CDR3 is TGTGCCAGCAGCTTAGTCCCCGGACTAGCGGGGGGGGACAATGAGCAGTTCTTC. Its protein product is CASSLVPGLAGGDNEQFF. The J gene is TRBJ2-1, the V gene TRBV11-2, with 15 bases lining up with TRBD2. The CDR3 length is 18 residues. V shed 1 base, J shed 5 bases, and the junction held 6 bases outside the gene matches. CDR1 is SGHAT, CDR2 FQNNGV, per germline.

The rearrangement links TRBV18 to TRBJ1-5, with no clear D. The CDR3 spans 16 residues. Trimming took off 0 bases at V and 0 bases at J, with 9 bases between the two ends. Per the germline V gene, CDR1 is KGHSH and CDR2 is LQKENI. The CDR3 protein is CASSPPSSDSNQPQHF. In nucleotides, the CDR3 is TGTGCCAGCTCACCACCGAGTAGTGATAGCAATCAGCCCCAGCATTTT.

This clonotype was recorded many times. The rearrangement uses TRBV9 and TRBJ2-2; D possibly corresponds to TRBD1 (5 bases). The CDR3 totals 14 residues. Trimming cost V 4 bases and J 4 bases, with 11 bases left between them. The germline CDR1 and CDR2 sequences are SGDLS and YYNGEE. CDR3: CASSPRTGTGELFF. The CDR3 DNA follows: TGTGCCAGCAGCCCTCGTACAGGCACCGGGGAGCTGTTTTTT.

This clonotype was counted only a few times. The V and J genes are TRBV27 and TRBJ1-2; TRBD1 might be the D (6 bases). The CDR3 covers 14 residues. The V gene's germline CDR1 is MNHEY and CDR2 SMNVEV (reference sequence). Trimming removed 3 bases from V and 6 bases from J, with 14 bases in between. In DNA, the CDR3 is TGTGCCAGCAGTTTTACCGACAGGCCCCATGGCTACACCTTC. It codes for CASSFTDRPHGYTF.

The table lists this clonotype with many counts. The genes are TRBV5-1 and TRBJ1-3, with D perhaps matching TRBD1 (5 bases). CDR1 SGHRS and CDR2 YFSETQ come from the germline V gene. The CDR3 spans 16 residues. Trimming removed 0 bases at V and 0 bases at J, with 10 bases between. DNA for the CDR3: TGCGCCAGCAGCTTGGCCGCGGGGACCTCTGGAAACACCATATATTTT. This sequence encodes CASSLAAGTSGNTIYF.